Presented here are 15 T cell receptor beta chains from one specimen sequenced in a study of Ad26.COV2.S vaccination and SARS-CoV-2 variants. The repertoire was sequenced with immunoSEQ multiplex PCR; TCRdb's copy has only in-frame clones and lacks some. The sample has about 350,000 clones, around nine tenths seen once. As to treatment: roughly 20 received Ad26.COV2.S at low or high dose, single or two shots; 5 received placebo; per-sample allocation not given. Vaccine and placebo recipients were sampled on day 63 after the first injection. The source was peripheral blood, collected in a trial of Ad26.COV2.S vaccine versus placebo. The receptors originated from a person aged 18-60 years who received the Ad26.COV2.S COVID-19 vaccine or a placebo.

This chain's CDR3 is CASSLKGWGQGQETQYF. CDR3 nucleotide sequence: TGTGCCAGCAGCTTAAAAGGTTGGGGACAGGGACAAGAGACCCAGTACTTC. The chain couples TRBV7-6 to TRBJ2-5; TRBD1 matches at 9 bases. Germline CDR1 reads SGHVS; CDR2 reads FNYEAQ. V dropped 2 bases and J dropped 2; count of bases not matched to a gene: 9. This CDR3 has 17 amino acids.

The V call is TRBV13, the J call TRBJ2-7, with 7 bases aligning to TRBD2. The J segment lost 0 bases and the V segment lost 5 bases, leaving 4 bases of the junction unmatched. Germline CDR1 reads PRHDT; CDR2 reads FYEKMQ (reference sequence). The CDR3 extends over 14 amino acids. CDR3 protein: CASSPRDYSYEQYF. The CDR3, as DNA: TGTGCCAGCAGCCCCCGGGACTACTCCTACGAGCAGTACTTC.

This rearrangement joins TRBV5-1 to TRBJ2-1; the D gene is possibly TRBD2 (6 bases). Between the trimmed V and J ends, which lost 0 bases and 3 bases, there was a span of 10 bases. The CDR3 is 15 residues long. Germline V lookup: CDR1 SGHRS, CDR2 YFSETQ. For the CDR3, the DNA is TGCGCCAGCAGCTTGGGGGACTCATTCTACAATGAGCAGTTCTTC. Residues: CASSLGDSFYNEQFF. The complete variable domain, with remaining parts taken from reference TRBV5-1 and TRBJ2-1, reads KAGVTQTPRYLIKTRGQQVTLSCSPISGHRSVSWYQQTPGQGLQFLFEYFSETQRNKGNFPGRFSGRQFSNSRSEMNVSTLELGDSALYLCASSLGDSFYNEQFFGPGTRLTVL.

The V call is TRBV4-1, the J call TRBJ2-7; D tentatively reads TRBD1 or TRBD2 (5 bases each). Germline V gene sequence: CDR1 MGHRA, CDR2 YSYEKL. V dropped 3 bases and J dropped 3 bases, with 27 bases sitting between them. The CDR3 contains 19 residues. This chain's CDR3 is CASSHPSTGGARGIYEQYF. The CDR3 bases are TGCGCCAGCAGCCATCCATCCACCGGTGGGGCCCGAGGGATCTACGAGCAGTACTTC.

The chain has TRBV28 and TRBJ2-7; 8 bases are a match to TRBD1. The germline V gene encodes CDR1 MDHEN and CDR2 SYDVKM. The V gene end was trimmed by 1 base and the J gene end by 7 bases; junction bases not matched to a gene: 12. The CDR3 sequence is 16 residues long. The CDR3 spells CASSLLGGQGLREQYF. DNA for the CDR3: TGTGCCAGCAGTTTATTAGGCGGACAGGGTTTACGGGAGCAGTACTTC.

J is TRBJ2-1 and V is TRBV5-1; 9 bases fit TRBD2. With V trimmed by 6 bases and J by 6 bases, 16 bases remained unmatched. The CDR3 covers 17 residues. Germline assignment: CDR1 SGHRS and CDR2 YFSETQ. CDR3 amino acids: CASTRGGAGGEFNEQFF. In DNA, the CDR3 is TGCGCCAGCACCCGGGGGGGAGCGGGAGGTGAGTTCAATGAGCAGTTCTTC.

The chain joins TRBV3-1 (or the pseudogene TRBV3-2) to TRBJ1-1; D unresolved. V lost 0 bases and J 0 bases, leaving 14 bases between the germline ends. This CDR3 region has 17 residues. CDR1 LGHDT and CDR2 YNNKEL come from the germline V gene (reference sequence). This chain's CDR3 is CASSQDVGGRVNTEAFF. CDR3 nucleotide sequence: TGTGCCAGCAGCCAAGATGTTGGAGGACGGGTGAACACTGAAGCTTTCTTT.

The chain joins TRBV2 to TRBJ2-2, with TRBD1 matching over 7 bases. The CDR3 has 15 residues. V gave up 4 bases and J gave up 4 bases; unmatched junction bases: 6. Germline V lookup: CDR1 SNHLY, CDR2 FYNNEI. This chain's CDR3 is CASSGRDSLTGELFF. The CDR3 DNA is TGTGCCAGCAGTGGCAGGGACAGCCTCACCGGGGAGCTGTTTTTT.

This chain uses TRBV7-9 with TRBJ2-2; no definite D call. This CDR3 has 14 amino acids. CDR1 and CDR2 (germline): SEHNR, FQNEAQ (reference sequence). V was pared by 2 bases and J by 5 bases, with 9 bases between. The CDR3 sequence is CASSLSLSTGELFF. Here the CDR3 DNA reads TGTGCCAGCAGCTTATCCCTCTCGACCGGGGAGCTGTTTTTT.

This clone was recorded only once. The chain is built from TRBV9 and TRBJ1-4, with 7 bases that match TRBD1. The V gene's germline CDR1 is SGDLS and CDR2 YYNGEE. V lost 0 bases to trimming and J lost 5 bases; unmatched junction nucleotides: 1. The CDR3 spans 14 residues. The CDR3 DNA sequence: TGTGCCAGCAGCGTAGGGACAGGAAATGAAAAACTGTTTTTT. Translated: CASSVGTGNEKLFF.

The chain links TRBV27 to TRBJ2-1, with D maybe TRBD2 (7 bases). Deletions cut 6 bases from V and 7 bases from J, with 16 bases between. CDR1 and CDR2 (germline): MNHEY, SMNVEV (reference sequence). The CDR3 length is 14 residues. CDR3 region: CASSRGGEWNEQFF. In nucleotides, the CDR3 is TGTGCCAGCAGCCGAGGGGGGGAATGGAATGAGCAGTTCTTC.

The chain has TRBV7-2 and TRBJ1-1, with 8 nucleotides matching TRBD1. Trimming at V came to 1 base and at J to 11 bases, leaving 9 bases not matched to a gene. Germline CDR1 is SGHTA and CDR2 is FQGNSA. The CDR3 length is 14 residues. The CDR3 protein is CASSLGDRRQGAFF. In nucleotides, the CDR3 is TGTGCCAGCAGCTTAGGGGACAGGAGGCAAGGGGCTTTCTTT.

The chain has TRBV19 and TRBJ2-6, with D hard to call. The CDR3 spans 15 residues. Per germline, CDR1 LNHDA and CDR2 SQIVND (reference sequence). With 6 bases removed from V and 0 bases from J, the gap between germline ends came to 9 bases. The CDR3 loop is CASRAPNSGANVLTF. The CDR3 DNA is TGTGCCAGTAGGGCACCAAACTCTGGGGCCAACGTCCTGACTTTC.

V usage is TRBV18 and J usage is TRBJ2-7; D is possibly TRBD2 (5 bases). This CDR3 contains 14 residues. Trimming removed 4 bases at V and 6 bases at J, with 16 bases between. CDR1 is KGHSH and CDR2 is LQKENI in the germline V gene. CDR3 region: CASSQERGSGEQYF. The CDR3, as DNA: TGTGCCAGCTCACAAGAACGAGGGTCTGGCGAGCAGTACTTC.

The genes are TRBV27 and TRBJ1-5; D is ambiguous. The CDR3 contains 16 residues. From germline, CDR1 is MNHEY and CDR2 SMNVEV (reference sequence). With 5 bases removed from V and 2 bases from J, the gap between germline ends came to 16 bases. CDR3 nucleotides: TGTGCCAGCAGTCCGTCGGCGGAGGCGGGCAATCAGCCCCAGCATTTT. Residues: CASSPSAEAGNQPQHF.